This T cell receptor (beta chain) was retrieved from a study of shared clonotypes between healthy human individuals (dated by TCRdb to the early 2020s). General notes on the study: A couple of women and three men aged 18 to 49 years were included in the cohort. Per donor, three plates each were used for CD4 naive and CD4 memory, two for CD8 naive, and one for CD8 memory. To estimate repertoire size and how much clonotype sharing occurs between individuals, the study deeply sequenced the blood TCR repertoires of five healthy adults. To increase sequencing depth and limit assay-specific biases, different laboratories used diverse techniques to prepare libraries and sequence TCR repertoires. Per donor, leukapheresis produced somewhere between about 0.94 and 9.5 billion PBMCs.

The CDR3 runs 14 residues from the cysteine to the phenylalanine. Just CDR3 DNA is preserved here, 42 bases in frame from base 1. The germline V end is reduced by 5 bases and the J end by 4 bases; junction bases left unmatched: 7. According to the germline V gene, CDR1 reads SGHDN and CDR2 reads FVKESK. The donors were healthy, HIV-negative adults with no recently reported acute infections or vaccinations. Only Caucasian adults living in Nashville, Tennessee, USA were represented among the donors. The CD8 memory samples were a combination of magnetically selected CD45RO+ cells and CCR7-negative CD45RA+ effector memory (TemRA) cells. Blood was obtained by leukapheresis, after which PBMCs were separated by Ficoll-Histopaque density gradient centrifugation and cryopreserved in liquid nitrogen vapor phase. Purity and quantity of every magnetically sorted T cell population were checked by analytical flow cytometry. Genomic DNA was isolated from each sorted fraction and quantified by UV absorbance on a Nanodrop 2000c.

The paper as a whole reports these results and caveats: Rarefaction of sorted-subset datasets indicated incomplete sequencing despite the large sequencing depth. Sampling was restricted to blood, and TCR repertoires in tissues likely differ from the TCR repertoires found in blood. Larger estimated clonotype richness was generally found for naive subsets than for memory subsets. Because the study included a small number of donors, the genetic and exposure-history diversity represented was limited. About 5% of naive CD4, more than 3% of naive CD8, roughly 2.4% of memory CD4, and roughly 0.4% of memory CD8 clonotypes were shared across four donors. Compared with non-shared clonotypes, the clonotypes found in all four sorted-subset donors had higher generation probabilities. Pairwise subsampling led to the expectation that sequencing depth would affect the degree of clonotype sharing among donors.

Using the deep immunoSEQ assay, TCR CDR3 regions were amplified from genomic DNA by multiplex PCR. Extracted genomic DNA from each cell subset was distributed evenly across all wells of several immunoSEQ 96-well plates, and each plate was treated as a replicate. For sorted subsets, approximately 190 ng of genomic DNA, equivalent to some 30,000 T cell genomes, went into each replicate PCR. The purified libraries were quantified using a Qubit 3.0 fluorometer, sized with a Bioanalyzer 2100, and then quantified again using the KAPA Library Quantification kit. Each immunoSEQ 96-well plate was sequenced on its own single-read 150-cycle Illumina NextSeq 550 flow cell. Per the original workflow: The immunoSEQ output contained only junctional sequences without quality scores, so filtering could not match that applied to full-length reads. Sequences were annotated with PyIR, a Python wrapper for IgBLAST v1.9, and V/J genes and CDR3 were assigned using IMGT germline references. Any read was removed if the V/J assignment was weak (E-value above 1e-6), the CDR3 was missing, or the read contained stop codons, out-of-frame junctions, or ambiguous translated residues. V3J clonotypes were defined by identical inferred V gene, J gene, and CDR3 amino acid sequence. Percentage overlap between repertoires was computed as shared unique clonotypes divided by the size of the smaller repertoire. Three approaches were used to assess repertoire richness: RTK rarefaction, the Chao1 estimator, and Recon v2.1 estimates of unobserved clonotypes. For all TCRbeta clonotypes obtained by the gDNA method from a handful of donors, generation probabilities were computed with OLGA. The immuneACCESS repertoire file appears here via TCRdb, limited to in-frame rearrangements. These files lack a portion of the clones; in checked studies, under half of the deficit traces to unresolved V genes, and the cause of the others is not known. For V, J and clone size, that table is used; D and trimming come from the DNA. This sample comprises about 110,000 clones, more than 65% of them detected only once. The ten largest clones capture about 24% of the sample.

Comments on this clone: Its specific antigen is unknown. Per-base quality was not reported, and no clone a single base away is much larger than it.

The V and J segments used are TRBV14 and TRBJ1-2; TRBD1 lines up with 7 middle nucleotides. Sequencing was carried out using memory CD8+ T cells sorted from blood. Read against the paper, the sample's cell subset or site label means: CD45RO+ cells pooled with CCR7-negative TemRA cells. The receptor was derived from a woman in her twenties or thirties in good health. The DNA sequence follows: TGTGCCAGCAGCACGTTGACAGGGACCTATGGCTACACCTTC. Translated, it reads CASSTLTGTYGYTF. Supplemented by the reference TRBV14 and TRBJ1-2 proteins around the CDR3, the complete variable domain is EAGVTQFPSHSVIEKGQTVTLRCDPISGHDNLYWYRRVMGKEIKFLLHFVKESKQDESGMPNNRFLAERTGGTYSTLKVQPAELEDSGVYFCASSTLTGTYGYTFGSGTRLTVV.